Shown below are 21 T cell receptor beta chains from a single sample sequenced in a study of regulatory T cells in long-lasting Graves disease. Building the TCR beta libraries relied on iRepertoire HTBI primers, and CDR3 regions underwent Arm-PCR. TCRdb independently ran MiXCR on the multiplex PCR reads; one entry per CDR3 protein. This table has about 460,000 distinct CDR3 sequences, less than 25% appearing once. Described time point: persistent/refractory GD, antithyroid drugs over 5 years with positive TRAb. Generation of the TCR library employed RNA extracted from PBMCs. The sequencing used peripheral blood mononuclear cells (PBMCs), collected when the disease was refractory, from a patient treated with antithyroid drugs. Receptor source: a female donor with Graves disease.

The chain combines TRBV18 with TRBJ2-5; 8 bases align to TRBD1. This CDR3 is built from 14 residues. The germline V gene has CDR1 KGHSH and CDR2 LQKENI. Trimming cost V 3 bases and J 5 bases; bases outside gene matches: 5. The CDR3 DNA reads TGTGCCAGCTCACCGGGACAGGCCAGGGAGACCCAGTACTTC. As protein: CASSPGQARETQYF. The whole variable domain, remainder taken from reference TRBV18 and TRBJ2-5, is NAGVMQNPRHLVRRRGQEARLRCSPMKGHSHVYWYRQLPEEGLKFMVYLQKENIIDESGMPKERFSAEFPKEGPSILRIQQVVRGDSAAYFCASSPGQARETQYFGPGTRLLVL.

The gene calls are TRBV4-1 and TRBJ1-1, with D uncertain. The V gene lost 0 bases and the J gene lost 1 base, with 9 bases spanning the gap. The CDR3 sequence is 15 residues long. The germline V gene has CDR1 MGHRA and CDR2 YSYEKL. CDR3 loop: CASSQEGRQNTEAFF. CDR3 DNA: TGCGCCAGCAGCCAAGAGGGGAGGCAGAACACTGAAGCTTTCTTT.

This clonotype showed up many times. The chain recombines TRBV28 with TRBJ2-7; D gene ambiguous. The CDR3 loop spans 13 amino acids. Trimming shortened V by 6 bases and J by 6 bases, and 15 bases separated the two germline ends. From germline, CDR1 is MDHEN and CDR2 SYDVKM. CDR3 in DNA: TGTGCCAGCAGACCCAGGCTTCTTTTCGAGCAGTACTTC. Protein product: CASRPRLLFEQYF.

V usage is TRBV5-1 and J usage is TRBJ2-2; 15 bases fit TRBD2. CDR1 and CDR2 (germline): SGHRS, YFSETQ. The CDR3 is 18 residues long. The V gene end was trimmed by 4 bases and the J gene end by 4 bases; junction bases not matched to a gene: 8. CDR3 sequence (DNA): TGCGCCAGCAGCCCCGGACTAGCGGGGGGGCTTGGCACCGGGGAGCTGTTTTTT. This translates into CASSPGLAGGLGTGELFF.

This clonotype was found many times. The junction departs from the called germline gene at one end, perhaps through a read error. The rearrangement joins TRBV5-1 to TRBJ1-5; D remains unclear. CDR1 SGHRS and CDR2 YFSETQ come from the germline V gene. CDR3 length: 14 amino acids. CDR3 sequence (DNA): TGTGCCAGCAGCCTCGACGGAAGCAATCAGCCCCAGCATTTT. Amino acids: CASSLDGSNQPQHF.

This chain links TRBV20-1 with TRBJ2-3; 9 nucleotides match TRBD2. V lost 3 bases and J lost 3; bases outside the gene matches: 4. This CDR3 has 14 residues. Per the germline V gene, CDR1 is DFQATT and CDR2 is SNEGSKA (reference sequence). The CDR3 protein is CSASRREGTDTQYF. DNA of the CDR3: TGCAGTGCTAGTCGGCGGGAGGGTACAGATACGCAGTATTTT.

Concerning this clonotype itself: Being one base from a much bigger clone, this may be a read error. The genes are TRBV24-1 and TRBJ1-1; the D gene is possibly TRBD1 (5 bases). The length of the CDR3 is 16 residues. Germline assignment: CDR1 KGHDR and CDR2 SFDVKD. CDR3 coding DNA: TGTGCCACCAGTGATTCCCGGGCAGGGTCGGTCACTGAAGCTCTCTTT. Protein sequence: CATSDSRAGSVTEALF.

The rearrangement uses TRBV6-1 and TRBJ2-6; D not certain. V dropped 7 bases and J dropped 2 bases, with 12 bases sitting between them. The CDR3 runs to 15 residues. Germline lookup yields CDR1 MNHNS and CDR2 SASEGT. The CDR3 sequence is CASTAIGAGANVLTF. CDR3 DNA sequence: TGTGCCAGCACAGCAATAGGAGCTGGGGCCAACGTCCTGACTTTC.

The chain links TRBV10-1 to TRBJ2-1; possible D gene TRBD2, 6 bases. Trimming cost V 3 bases and J 5 bases, with 17 bases left between them. Germline V CDR1 and CDR2: WNHNN, SYGVQD (reference sequence). The CDR3 is 16 amino acids. The CDR3 sequence: CASSDTPGLLNNEQFF. Here the CDR3 DNA reads TGCGCCAGCAGTGATACCCCGGGACTTTTAAACAATGAGCAGTTCTTC.

There are many counts of this clonotype. The V and J genes are TRBV3-1 and TRBJ1-4, with a weak D call TRBD1 (5 bases). Germline V CDR1 and CDR2: LGHDT, YNNKEL (reference sequence). Trimming cost V 2 bases and J 6 bases, with 7 bases left between them. This CDR3 spans 13 amino acids. CDR3 nucleotides: TGTGCCAGCAGCCAACAGGGTGATGAAAAACTGTTTTTT. Translation: CASSQQGDEKLFF.

The gene calls are TRBV7-9 and TRBJ1-2; possibly TRBD1 for D (6 bases). Germline V lookup: CDR1 SEHNR, CDR2 FQNEAQ (reference sequence). The ends were cut back, 6 bases at V and 4 bases at J, with 12 bases in the middle. The CDR3 has 13 residues. The DNA for the CDR3 is TGTGCCAGCAGAGGGGGGCACACCTATGGCTACACCTTC. Encoded protein: CASRGGHTYGYTF. Complete variable domain (other parts from reference TRBV7-9 and TRBJ1-2): DTGVSQNPRHKITKRGQNVTFRCDPISEHNRLYWYRQTLGQGPEFLTYFQNEAQLEKSRLLSDRFSAERPKGSFSTLEIQRTEQGDSAMYLCASRGGHTYGYTFGSGTRLTVV.

This clonotype was seen at least ten times. At one end the junction does not follow the germline gene, possibly because of a read error. The genes are TRBV5-1 and TRBJ2-7; D gene unclear. CDR3 size: 13 residues. Germline V CDR1 and CDR2: SGHRS, YFSETQ. CDR3 residues: CASSLDGSYEQYF. CDR3 in DNA: TGTGCCAGCAGTTTAGACGGCTCCTACGAGCAGTACTTC.

This clonotype was seen more than once but under ten times. The chain is built from TRBV7-9 and TRBJ2-7, with 10 bases that match TRBD1. The J segment lost 5 bases and the V segment lost 7 bases, leaving 11 bases of the junction unmatched. CDR1 is SEHNR, CDR2 FQNEAQ, per germline (reference sequence). The CDR3 has 15 residues. CDR3 sequence: CASNFPGQGSDEQYF. Written as DNA, the CDR3 is TGTGCCAGCAACTTCCCGGGACAGGGGTCGGACGAGCAGTACTTC.

This clonotype was seen more than once but under ten times. The chain joins TRBV14 to TRBJ2-7; D is possibly TRBD1 (5 bases). The CDR3 is made up of 14 amino acids. V gave up 4 bases and J gave up 6 bases, with 16 bases separating them. CDR1 and CDR2 from the germline V gene are SGHDN and FVKESK. The CDR3 sequence: CASSPPIGVGEQYF. The CDR3 DNA reads as TGTGCCAGCAGCCCGCCGATAGGGGTGGGCGAGCAGTACTTC.

This clonotype has a handful of counts. The chain has TRBV2 and TRBJ2-7, with 7 bases that match TRBD2. Per the germline V gene, CDR1 is SNHLY and CDR2 is FYNNEI. The CDR3 is made up of 15 amino acids. Germline trimming cut 1 base from V and 3 bases from J; bases unmatched to any gene: 6. The CDR3 DNA reads as TGTGCCAGCAGTGAAGAGTCTAGCGGATTCTACGAGCAGTACTTC. Residues: CASSEESSGFYEQYF.

This clonotype was detected only a few times. The chain couples TRBV28 to TRBJ2-1; the match to TRBD2 covers 7 bases. This CDR3 is built from 13 residues. Germline V CDR1 and CDR2: MDHEN, SYDVKM. V gave up 6 bases and J gave up 7 bases; unmatched junction bases: 6. The DNA for the CDR3 is TGTGCCAGCAGCCCCGGGACTACAAATGAGCAGTTCTTC. It yields the protein CASSPGTTNEQFF.

Many counts were recorded for this clonotype. The gene calls are TRBV12-3 or TRBV12-4 and TRBJ1-6, with TRBD1 as a possible D gene (5 bases). CDR3 length: 12 amino acids. Trimming removed 3 bases at V and 11 bases at J, with 8 bases between. In nucleotides, the CDR3 is TGTGCCAGCAGTTTCGGGGGGACACCCCTCCACTTT. Its protein product is CASSFGGTPLHF.

The J gene is TRBJ1-1, the V gene TRBV3-1; 8 nucleotides agree with TRBD1. CDR1 and CDR2 from the germline V gene are LGHDT and YNNKEL (reference sequence). Trimming removed 1 base from V and 6 bases from J; junction bases left unmatched: 10. This CDR3 contains 16 residues. CDR3 loop: CASSQVRTGSRAEAFF. The CDR3 region has the DNA TGTGCCAGCAGCCAAGTGCGGACAGGGTCTAGAGCTGAAGCTTTCTTT.

The chain joins TRBV30 to TRBJ2-1; a possible D gene is TRBD1 (6 bases). V was pared by 3 bases and J by 10 bases, with 10 bases between. CDR1 is GTSNPN and CDR2 is SVGIG in the germline V gene (reference sequence). The CDR3 runs to 11 residues. The CDR3 DNA reads as TGTGCCTGGAGACAGGGAGTAGAGCAGTTCTTC. This translates into CAWRQGVEQFF.

This clonotype was picked up many times. V gene TRBV2 combines with J gene TRBJ1-4; D unresolved. The germline V and J ends were trimmed by 7 bases and 2 bases, with 11 bases remaining between them. In germline, CDR1 is SNHLY, CDR2 FYNNEI. CDR3 length: 14 residues. CDR3 DNA sequence: TGTGCCAGCAAGACTGGGTTGACTAATGAAAAACTGTTTTTT. Protein: CASKTGLTNEKLFF.

In this sample, this clonotype turned up many times. The chain uses TRBV2 and TRBJ2-2; D not certain. This CDR3 is built from 15 residues. Trimming took 7 bases from V and 2 from J, leaving 14 bases between them. Germline V gives CDR1 SNHLY, CDR2 FYNNEI. Here the CDR3 reads CASKAASVNTGELFF. Written as DNA, the CDR3 is TGTGCCAGCAAGGCTGCGTCAGTCAACACCGGGGAGCTGTTTTTT.